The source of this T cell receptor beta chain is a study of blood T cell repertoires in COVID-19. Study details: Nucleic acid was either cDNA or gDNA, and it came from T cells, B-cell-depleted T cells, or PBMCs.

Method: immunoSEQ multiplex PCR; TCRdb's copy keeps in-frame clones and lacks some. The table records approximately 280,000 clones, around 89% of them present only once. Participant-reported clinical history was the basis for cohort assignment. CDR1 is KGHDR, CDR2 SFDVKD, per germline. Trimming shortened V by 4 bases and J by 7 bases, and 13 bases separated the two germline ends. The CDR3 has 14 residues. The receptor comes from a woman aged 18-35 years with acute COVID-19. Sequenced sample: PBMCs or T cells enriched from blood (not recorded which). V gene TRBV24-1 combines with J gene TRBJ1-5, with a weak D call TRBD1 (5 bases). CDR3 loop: CATSDVGTWQPQHF. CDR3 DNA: TGTGCCACCAGTGACGTCGGGACTTGGCAGCCCCAGCATTTT.